These T cell receptor beta chains were read from a single sample in a study of shared clonotypes between healthy human individuals. The method was immunoSEQ multiplex PCR; TCRdb's version includes in-frame clones alone and lacks a portion of them. The table shows 2 million to 2.5 million clones, with approximately 95% occurring only once. Sequencing used naive CD4+ T cells sorted from blood. The receptor source for this set is a young man in good health. CDR3s include the opening cysteine and the closing phenylalanine or tryptophan. Each record gives: J gene, D gene, clone size, V gene, CDR3 length, CDR3 DNA, CDR3 protein. The D gene is left open where the match is weak. The listing skips clone size in some rows; elsewhere it reads once, few, many or a size class.

TRBJ1-2 | NA | NA | TRBV4-1 | 12 | TGCGCCAGCAGCCAAGAGATGGGGGGCTACACCTTC | CASSQEMGGYTF
TRBJ1-2 | NA | NA | TRBV18 | 13 | TGTGCCAGCTCACCCACCGATAACTATGGCTACACCTTC | CASSPTDNYGYTF
TRBJ2-3 | TRBD2 | NA | TRBV15 | 16 | TGTGCCACCAGCAGAGAACGCGGGCTAGCGGGAGATACGCAGTATTTT | CATSRERGLAGDTQYF
TRBJ1-2 | NA | NA | TRBV7-9 | 14 | TGTGCCAGCAGCCAGACGAAGAAGGGATATGGCTACACCTTC | CASSQTKKGYGYTF
TRBJ2-7 | TRBD1 | NA | TRBV4-2 | 14 | TGTGCCAGCAGCCAAGGTGACAGGGTACACGAGCAGTACTTC | CASSQGDRVHEQYF
TRBJ2-2 | NA | NA | TRBV28 | 15 | TGTGCCAGCAGTCTCGAGGTTGGATACACCGGGGAGCTGTTTTTT | CASSLEVGYTGELFF
TRBJ2-7 | TRBD2 | NA | TRBV6-5 | 15 | TGTGCCAGCAGTCAAGGGACTAGCGGGACCTACGAGCAGTACTTC | CASSQGTSGTYEQYF
TRBJ1-2 | NA | NA | TRBV7-2 | 13 | TGTGCCAGCAGCTTAGCGGCAGACTATGGCTACACCTTC | CASSLAADYGYTF
TRBJ1-1 | NA | NA | TRBV7-9 | 14 | TGTGCCATATCTCCCCGGGACCCTCGAACTGAAGCTTTCTTT | CAISPRDPRTEAFF
TRBJ2-7 | NA | NA | TRBV29-1 | 13 | TGCAGCGTTGAAGGAGATAGCTCCTACGAGCAGTACTTC | CSVEGDSSYEQYF
TRBJ1-2 | NA | NA | TRBV5-4 | 11 | TGTGCCAGCAGCTTGGAGGGGGGCTACACCTTC | CASSLEGGYTF
TRBJ2-2 | NA | NA | TRBV11-3 | 15 | TGTGCCAGCAGCTTAGACTCCCTGAACACCGGGGAGCTGTTTTTT | CASSLDSLNTGELFF
TRBJ2-7 | TRBD1 | NA | TRBV25-1 | 16 | TGTGCCAGCAGTACCCTCCGGGACAGGAGTACCTACGAGCAGTACTTC | CASSTLRDRSTYEQYF
TRBJ2-2 | NA | NA | TRBV4-3 | 19 | TGCGCCAGCAGCCAAGAGGCGACAGGAACTTTCCTAAGGACCGGGGAGCTGTTTTTT | CASSQEATGTFLRTGELFF
TRBJ1-1 | NA | NA | TRBV10-1 | 14 | TGCGCCAGCAGTGAGTCGACGGGGAACAGAAGGGCTTTCTTT | CASSESTGNRRAFF
TRBJ1-1 | TRBD1 | NA | TRBV5-4 | 13 | TGTGCCAGCAGCTTACAGGGGGGAACTGAAGCTTTCTTT | CASSLQGGTEAFF
TRBJ2-1 | NA | NA | TRBV30 | 11 | TGTGCCTGGGATCTGACAAGTGAGCAGTTCTTC | CAWDLTSEQFF
TRBJ1-6 | NA | NA | TRBV6-1 | 14 | TGTGCCAGCAGACCGGACCGAGGGAATTCACCCCTCCACTTT | CASRPDRGNSPLHF
TRBJ2-1 | TRBD2 | NA | TRBV10-3 | 15 | TGTGCCATCAGTGAGTCCGGGGGGACCTACAATGAGCAGTTCTTC | CAISESGGTYNEQFF
TRBJ2-5 | NA | once | TRBV19 | 14 | TGTGCCAGTAGTATAGATGGGCTTCGAGAGACCCAGTACTTC | CASSIDGLRETQYF
TRBJ2-4 | NA | NA | TRBV9 | 15 | TGTGCCAGCAGCCCCGTGGCTCTAGCCAAAAACATTCAGTACTTC | CASSPVALAKNIQYF
TRBJ1-1 | NA | NA | TRBV2 | 17 | TGTGCCAGCAGGCGGGGAGGGCCCCTATCCCGGAACACTGAAGCTTTCTTT | CASRRGGPLSRNTEAFF
TRBJ2-3 | NA | NA | TRBV25-1 | 13 | TGTGCCAGCAGCGACAGGAGCACAGATACGCAGTATTTT | CASSDRSTDTQYF
TRBJ2-2 | NA | NA | TRBV13 | 14 | TGTGCCAGCAGCTTAATGGGACTTAGCGGGGAGCTGTTTTTT | CASSLMGLSGELFF
TRBJ2-2 | NA | once | TRBV18 | 17 | TGTGCCAGCTCACCACCAACAGGTTCCGCGAACACCGGGGAGCTGTTTTTT | CASSPPTGSANTGELFF
TRBJ2-7 | NA | NA | TRBV30 | 13 | TGTGCCTGGAGTGTGCGCACGACCTACGAGCAGTACTTC | CAWSVRTTYEQYF
TRBJ2-7 | NA | NA | TRBV6-1 | 15 | TGTGCCAGCAGTGGTCTACGCGGGTTGCGCTACGAGCAGTACTTC | CASSGLRGLRYEQYF
TRBJ2-1 | NA | NA | TRBV30 | 10 | TGTGCCTGGGATGCCATAAGATTAGTCTTC | CAWDAIRLVF
TRBJ2-2 | TRBD2 | NA | TRBV5-1 | 15 | TGCGCCAGCAGCCTGACTAGCGGGAGCCTCGGGGAGCTGTTTTTT | CASSLTSGSLGELFF
TRBJ2-7 | NA | once | TRBV13 | 14 | TGTGCCAGCAGCTTAGGGCCCAGGGCCTACGAGCAGTACTTC | CASSLGPRAYEQYF
TRBJ1-2 | TRBD1 | once | TRBV6-1 | 14 | TGTGCCAGCAGCGTAGGACAGGGAGGCCCCCGCTACACCTTC | CASSVGQGGPRYTF
TRBJ2-2 | NA | NA | TRBV5-1 | 15 | TGCGCCAGCAGCGAAAGAATGACCGGAGGCGGGGAGCTGTTTTTT | CASSERMTGGGELFF
TRBJ1-2 | NA | NA | TRBV11-2 | 16 | TGTGCCAGCAGCTCCGACCCAACGAGTGACGGGTATGGCTACACCTTC | CASSSDPTSDGYGYTF
TRBJ1-5 | NA | NA | TRBV28 | 14 | TGTGCCAGCAGTTTAGACAGGACCGATCAGCCCCAGCATTTT | CASSLDRTDQPQHF
TRBJ2-2 | NA | once | TRBV5-1 | 12 | TGCGCCAGCAGCTATAACACCGGGGAGCTGTTTTTT | CASSYNTGELFF
TRBJ2-7 | TRBD1 | NA | TRBV6-5 | 15 | TGTGCCAGCAGACCGGACAGGGGCCCTTCCTACGAGCAGTACTTC | CASRPDRGPSYEQYF
TRBJ1-1 | TRBD1 | NA | TRBV18 | 15 | TGTGCCAGCTCACCCCCGACAGGGGCGGGGACTGAAGCTTTCTTT | CASSPPTGAGTEAFF
TRBJ2-3 | TRBD1 | NA | TRBV5-1 | 15 | TGCGCCAGCAGCTTTGGGACAGGGGTCACAGATACGCAGTATTTT | CASSFGTGVTDTQYF
TRBJ1-1 | TRBD1 | NA | TRBV6-5 | 12 | TGTGCCAGCAGTTCCGACAGGGCGAAAGCTTTCTTT | CASSSDRAKAFF
TRBJ2-4 | NA | NA | TRBV5-6 | 16 | TGTGCCAGCAGCCTAACATACGAGGGTGCCAAAAACATTCAGTACTTC | CASSLTYEGAKNIQYF
TRBJ1-2 | NA | NA | TRBV20-1 | 10 | TGCAGTGCTAGAGACACCTTCGCGATCTTC | CSARDTFAIF
TRBJ1-6 | NA | NA | TRBV5-1 | 12 | TGCGCCAGCAGCCTCGGACAGTCCGCCCTCCACTTT | CASSLGQSALHF
TRBJ2-7 | NA | NA | TRBV4-3 | 16 | TGCGCCAGCAGCCAGTCGGAGGGACAGACTAAGTACGAGCAGTACTTC | CASSQSEGQTKYEQYF
TRBJ1-6 | NA | NA | TRBV28 | 15 | TGTGCCAGCAGTTCCAGGGGTTTTCGAAATTCACCCCTCCACTTT | CASSSRGFRNSPLHF
TRBJ1-1 | NA | NA | TRBV18 | 14 | TGTGCCAGCTCACCTACCTTCCCGAACACTGAAGCTTTCTTT | CASSPTFPNTEAFF
TRBJ2-1 | NA | once | TRBV6-5 | 16 | TGTGCCAGCAGTTCCCCCGGCGACTATTCTTTAGATGAGCAGTTCTTC | CASSSPGDYSLDEQFF
TRBJ2-7 | TRBD2 | once | TRBV5-1 | 16 | TGCGCCAGCAGCTTGGCCTCGGGAGGACTCCCCTACGAGCAGTACTTC | CASSLASGGLPYEQYF
TRBJ1-1 | NA | NA | TRBV29-1 | 13 | TGCAGCTTTCGGGCAGGAGTGAACACTGAAGCTTTCTTT | CSFRAGVNTEAFF
TRBJ1-4 | TRBD1 | NA | TRBV7-8 | 16 | TGTGCCAGCAGCAGCGTCACAGGGGGCGGAAAGGAAAAACTGTTTTTT | CASSSVTGGGKEKLFF